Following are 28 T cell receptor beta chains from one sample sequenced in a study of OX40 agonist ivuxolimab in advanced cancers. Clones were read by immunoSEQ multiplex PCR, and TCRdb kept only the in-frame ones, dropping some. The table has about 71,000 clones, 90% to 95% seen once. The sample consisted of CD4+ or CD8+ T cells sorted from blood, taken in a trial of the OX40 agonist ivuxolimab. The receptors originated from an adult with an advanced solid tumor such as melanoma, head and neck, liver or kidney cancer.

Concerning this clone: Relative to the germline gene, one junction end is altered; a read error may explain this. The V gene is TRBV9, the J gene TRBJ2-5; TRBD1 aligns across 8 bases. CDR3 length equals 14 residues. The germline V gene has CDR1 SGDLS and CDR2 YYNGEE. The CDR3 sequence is CASGTSGGQKTQYF. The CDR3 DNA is TGTGCCAGCGGCACCTCAGGGGGCCAAAAGACCCAGTACTTC.

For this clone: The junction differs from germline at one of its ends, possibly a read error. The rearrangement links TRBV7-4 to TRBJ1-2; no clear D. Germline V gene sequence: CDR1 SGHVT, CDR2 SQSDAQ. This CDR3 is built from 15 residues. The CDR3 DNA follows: TGTGCCAGCAGCGAGAAACCTTCAGCTCGAAAGACCTATGGCTTC. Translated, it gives CASSEKPSARKTYGF.

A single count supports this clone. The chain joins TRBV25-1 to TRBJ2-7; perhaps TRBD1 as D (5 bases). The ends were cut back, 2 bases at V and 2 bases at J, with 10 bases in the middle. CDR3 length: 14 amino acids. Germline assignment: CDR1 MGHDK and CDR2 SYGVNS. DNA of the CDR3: TGTGCCAGCAGTGAACAGGGTTTTGCCTACGAGCAGTACTTC. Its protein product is CASSEQGFAYEQYF.

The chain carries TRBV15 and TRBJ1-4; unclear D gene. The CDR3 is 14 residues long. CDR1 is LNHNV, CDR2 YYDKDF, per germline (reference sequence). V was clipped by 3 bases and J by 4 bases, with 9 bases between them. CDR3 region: CATSREVYNEKLFF. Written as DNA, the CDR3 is TGTGCCACCAGCAGGGAGGTCTATAATGAAAAACTGTTTTTT.

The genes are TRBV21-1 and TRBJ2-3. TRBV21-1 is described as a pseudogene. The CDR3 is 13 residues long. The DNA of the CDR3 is TGTGCCGCCCGGCACGGTGGCACAGATACGCAGTATTTT. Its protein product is CAARHGGTDTQYF.

CDR3 coding DNA: TGTGCCAGCACCCAAGGCAGCAATCAGCCCCAGCATTTT. It translates to CASTQGSNQPQHF. V gene TRBV7-9 combines with J gene TRBJ1-5; unclear D gene. This CDR3 is 13 amino acids long. Per the germline V gene, CDR1 is SEHNR and CDR2 is FQNEAQ (reference sequence). V lost 7 bases and J lost 1, with 8 bases in between.

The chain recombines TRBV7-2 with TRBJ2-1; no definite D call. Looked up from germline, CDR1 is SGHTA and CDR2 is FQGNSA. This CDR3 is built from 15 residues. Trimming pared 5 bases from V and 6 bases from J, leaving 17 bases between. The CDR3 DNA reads TGTGCCAGCAGCCTGAGCAGGTGGCAGCTCAATGAGCAGTTCTTC. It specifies CASSLSRWQLNEQFF.

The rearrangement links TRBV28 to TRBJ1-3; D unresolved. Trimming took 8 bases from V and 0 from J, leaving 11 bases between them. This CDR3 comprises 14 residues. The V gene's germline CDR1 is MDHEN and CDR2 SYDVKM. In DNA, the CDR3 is TGTGCCAGCGGATCTTGGGCCTCTGGAAACACCATATATTTT. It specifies CASGSWASGNTIYF.

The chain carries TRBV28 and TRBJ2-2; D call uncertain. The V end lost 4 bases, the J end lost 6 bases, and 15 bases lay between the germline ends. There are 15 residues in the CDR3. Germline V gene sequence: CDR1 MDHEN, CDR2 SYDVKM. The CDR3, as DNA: TGTGCCAGCAGTTACATCGTCATGGACCCCGGGGAGCTGTTTTTT. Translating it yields CASSYIVMDPGELFF.

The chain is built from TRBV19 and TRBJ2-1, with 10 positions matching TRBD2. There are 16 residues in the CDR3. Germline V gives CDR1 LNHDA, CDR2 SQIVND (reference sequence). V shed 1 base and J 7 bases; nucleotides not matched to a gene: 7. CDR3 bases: TGTGCCAGTAGTATAGTTTTAGCGGGGGGCGAGAATGAGCAGTTCTTC. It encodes CASSIVLAGGENEQFF.

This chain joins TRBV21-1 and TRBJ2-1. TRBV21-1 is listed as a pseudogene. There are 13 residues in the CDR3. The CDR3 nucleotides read TGTGCCAGCAGCAAAGAGGAAGGAAATGAGCAGTTCTTC. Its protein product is CASSKEEGNEQFF.

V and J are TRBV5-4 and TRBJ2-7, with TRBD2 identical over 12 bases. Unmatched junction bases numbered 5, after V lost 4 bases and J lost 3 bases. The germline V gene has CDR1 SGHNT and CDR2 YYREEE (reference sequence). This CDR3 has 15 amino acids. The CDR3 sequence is CASSRGLAGNYEQYF. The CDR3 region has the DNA TGTGCCAGCAGCCGCGGACTAGCGGGGAACTACGAGCAGTACTTC.

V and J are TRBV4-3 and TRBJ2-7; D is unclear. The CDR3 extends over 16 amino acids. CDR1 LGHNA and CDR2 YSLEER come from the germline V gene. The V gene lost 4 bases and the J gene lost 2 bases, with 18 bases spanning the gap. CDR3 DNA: TGCGCCAGCAGCCCGGTGGGTTCGGCTGTCACCTACGAGCAGTACTTC. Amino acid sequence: CASSPVGSAVTYEQYF.

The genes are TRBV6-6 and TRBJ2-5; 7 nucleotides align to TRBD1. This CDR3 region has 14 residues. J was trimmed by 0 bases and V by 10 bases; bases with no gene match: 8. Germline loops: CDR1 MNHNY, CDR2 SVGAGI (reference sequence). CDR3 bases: TGTGCCACTCAGCAAGGGACAGACCAAGAGACCCAGTACTTC. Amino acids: CATQQGTDQETQYF.

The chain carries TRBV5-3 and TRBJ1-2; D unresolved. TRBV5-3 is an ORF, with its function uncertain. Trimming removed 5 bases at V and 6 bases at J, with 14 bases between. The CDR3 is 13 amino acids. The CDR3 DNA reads TGTGCCAGAAGGCTGCGGGATCCGGATGGCTACACCTTC. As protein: CARRLRDPDGYTF.

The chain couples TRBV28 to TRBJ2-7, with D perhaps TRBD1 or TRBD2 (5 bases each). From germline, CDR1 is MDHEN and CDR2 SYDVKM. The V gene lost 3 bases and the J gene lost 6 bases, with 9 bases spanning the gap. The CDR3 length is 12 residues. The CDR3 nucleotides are TGTGCCAGCAGTTTGAGGGGCGGCGAGCAGTACTTC. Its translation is CASSLRGGEQYF.

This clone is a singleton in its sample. CDR3 amino acids: CASSQAAEGTEAFF. CDR3 sequence (DNA): TGTGCCAGCAGCCAGGCGGCGGAGGGTACTGAAGCTTTCTTT. The chain couples TRBV7-6 to TRBJ1-1; D is unclear. CDR3 length: 14 residues. Germline CDR1 is SGHVS and CDR2 is FNYEAQ. V was clipped by 5 bases and J by 5 bases, with 15 bases between them.

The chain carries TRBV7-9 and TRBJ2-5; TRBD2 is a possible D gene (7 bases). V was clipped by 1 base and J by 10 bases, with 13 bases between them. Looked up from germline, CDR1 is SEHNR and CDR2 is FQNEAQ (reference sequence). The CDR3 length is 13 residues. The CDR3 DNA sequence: TGTGCCAGCAGCTTAGAGGGGGGGGCGGGCCAGTACTTC. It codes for CASSLEGGAGQYF.

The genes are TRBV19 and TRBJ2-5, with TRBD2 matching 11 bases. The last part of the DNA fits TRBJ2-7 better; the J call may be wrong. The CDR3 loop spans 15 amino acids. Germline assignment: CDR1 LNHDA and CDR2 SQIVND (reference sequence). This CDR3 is CASSSSSGRIYEQYF. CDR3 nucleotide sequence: TGTGCCAGTAGTTCCTCTAGCGGGAGGATCTACGAGCAGTACTTC.

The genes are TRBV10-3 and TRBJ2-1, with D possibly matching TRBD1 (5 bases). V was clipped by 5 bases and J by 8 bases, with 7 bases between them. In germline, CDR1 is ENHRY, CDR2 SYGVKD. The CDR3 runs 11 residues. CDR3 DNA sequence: TGTGCCATCAGTCAGGGTTATGAGCAGTTCTTC. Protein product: CAISQGYEQFF.

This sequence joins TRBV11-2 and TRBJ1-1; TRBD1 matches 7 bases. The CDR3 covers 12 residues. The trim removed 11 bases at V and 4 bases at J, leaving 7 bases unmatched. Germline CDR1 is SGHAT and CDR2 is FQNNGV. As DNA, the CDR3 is TGTGCCGCTCGGGCAGGGGGCACTGAAGCTTTCTTT. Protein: CAARAGGTEAFF.

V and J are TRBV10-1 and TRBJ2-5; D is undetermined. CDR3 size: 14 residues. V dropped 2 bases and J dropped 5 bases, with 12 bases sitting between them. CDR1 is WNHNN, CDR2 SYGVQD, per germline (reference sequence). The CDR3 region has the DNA TGCGCCAGCAGTGAGAGTGGCACCTCGGAGACCCAGTACTTC. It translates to CASSESGTSETQYF.

The CDR3: CASTPGRGLYNEQFF. The CDR3 nucleotides read TGCGCCAGCACCCCAGGGCGGGGGCTGTACAATGAGCAGTTCTTC. The chain uses TRBV4-3 and TRBJ2-1; tentative D call: TRBD2 (7 bases). This CDR3 is 15 amino acids long. Germline V CDR1 and CDR2: LGHNA, YSLEER. V lost 7 bases and J lost 4, with 17 bases in between.

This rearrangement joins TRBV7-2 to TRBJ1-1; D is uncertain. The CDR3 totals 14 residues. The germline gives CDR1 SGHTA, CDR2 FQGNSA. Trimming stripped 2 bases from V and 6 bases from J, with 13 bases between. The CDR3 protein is CASSLPSRMAEAFF. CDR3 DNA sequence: TGTGCCAGCAGCTTACCCTCCAGGATGGCTGAAGCTTTCTTT.

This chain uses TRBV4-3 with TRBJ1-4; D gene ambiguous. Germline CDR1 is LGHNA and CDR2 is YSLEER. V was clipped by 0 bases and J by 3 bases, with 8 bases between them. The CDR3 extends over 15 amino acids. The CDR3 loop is CASSQEVGSNEKLFF. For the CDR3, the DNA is TGCGCCAGCAGCCAAGAAGTAGGGTCTAATGAAAAACTGTTTTTT.

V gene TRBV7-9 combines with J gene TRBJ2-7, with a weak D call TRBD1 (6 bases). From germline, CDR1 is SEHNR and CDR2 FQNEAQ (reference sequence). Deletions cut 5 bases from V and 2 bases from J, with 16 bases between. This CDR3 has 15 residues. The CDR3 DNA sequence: TGTGCCAGCAGCCCCCCAATCGAGGGGGCCTACGAGCAGTACTTC. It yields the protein CASSPPIEGAYEQYF. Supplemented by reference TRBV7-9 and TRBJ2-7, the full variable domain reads DTGVSQNPRHKITKRGQNVTFRCDPISEHNRLYWYRQTLGQGPEFLTYFQNEAQLEKSRLLSDRFSAERPKGSFSTLEIQRTEQGDSAMYLCASSPPIEGAYEQYFGPGTRLTVT.

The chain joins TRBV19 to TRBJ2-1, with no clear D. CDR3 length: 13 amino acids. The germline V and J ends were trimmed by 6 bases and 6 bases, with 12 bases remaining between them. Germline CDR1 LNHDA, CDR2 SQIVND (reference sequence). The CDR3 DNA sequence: TGTGCCAGTAGCAGAGACCTCCTCAATGAGCAGTTCTTC. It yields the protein CASSRDLLNEQFF.

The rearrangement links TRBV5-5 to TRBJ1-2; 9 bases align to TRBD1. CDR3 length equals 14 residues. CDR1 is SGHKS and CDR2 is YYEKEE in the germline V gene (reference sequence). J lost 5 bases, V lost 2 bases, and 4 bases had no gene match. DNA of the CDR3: TGTGCCAGCAGCTTAGACAGGGGGGTTTATGGCTACACCTTC. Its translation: CASSLDRGVYGYTF.